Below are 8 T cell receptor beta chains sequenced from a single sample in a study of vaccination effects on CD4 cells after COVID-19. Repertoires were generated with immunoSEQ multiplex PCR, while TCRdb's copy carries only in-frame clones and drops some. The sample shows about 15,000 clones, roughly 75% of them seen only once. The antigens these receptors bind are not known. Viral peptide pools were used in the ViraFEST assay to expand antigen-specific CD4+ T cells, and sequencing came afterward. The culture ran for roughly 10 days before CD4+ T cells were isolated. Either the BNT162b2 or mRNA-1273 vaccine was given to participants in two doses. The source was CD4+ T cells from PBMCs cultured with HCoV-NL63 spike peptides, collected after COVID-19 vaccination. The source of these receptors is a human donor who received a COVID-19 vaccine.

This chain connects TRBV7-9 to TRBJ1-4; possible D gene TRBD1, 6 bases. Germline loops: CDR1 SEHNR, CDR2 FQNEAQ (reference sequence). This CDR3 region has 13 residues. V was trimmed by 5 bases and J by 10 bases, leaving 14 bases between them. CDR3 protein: CASSPGDNGKLFF. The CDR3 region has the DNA TGTGCCAGCAGCCCCGGGGACAACGGAAAACTGTTTTTT.

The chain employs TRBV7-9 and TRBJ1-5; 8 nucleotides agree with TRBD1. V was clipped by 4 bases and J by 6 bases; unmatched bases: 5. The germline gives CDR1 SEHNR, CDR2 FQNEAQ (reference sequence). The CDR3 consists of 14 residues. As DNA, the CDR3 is TGTGCCAGCAGCTCCGACAGGGGAATTCAGCCCCAGCATTTT. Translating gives CASSSDRGIQPQHF.

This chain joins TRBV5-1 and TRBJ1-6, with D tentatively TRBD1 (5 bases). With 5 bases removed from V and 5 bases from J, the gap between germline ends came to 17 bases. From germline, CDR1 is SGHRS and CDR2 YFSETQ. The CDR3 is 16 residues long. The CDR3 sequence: CASRARGGDHNSPLHF. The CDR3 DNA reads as TGCGCCAGCAGGGCCCGGGGTGGGGACCATAATTCACCCCTCCACTTT. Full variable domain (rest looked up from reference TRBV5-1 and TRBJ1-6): KAGVTQTPRYLIKTRGQQVTLSCSPISGHRSVSWYQQTPGQGLQFLFEYFSETQRNKGNFPGRFSGRQFSNSRSEMNVSTLELGDSALYLCASRARGGDHNSPLHFGNGTRLTVT.

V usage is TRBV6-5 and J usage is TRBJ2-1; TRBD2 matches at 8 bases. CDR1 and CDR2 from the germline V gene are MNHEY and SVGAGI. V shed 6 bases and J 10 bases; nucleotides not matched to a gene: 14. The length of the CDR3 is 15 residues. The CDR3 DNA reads TGTGCCAGCAGGCGTGGCACTAGCGGTTCTCCGGAGCAGTTCTTC. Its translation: CASRRGTSGSPEQFF.

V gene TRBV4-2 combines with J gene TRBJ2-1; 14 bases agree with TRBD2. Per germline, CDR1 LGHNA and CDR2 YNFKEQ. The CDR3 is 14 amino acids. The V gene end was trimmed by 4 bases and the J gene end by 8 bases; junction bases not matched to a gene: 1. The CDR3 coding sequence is TGTGCCAGCAGCCCGACTAGCGGGAGGGATGAGCAGTTCTTC. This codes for CASSPTSGRDEQFF.

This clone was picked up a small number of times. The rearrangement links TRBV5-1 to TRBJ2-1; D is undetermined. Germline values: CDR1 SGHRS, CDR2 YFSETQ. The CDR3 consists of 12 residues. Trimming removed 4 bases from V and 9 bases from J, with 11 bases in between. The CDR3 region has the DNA TGCGCCAGCAGCAGGACCCTCCGTGAGCAGTTCTTC. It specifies CASSRTLREQFF.

The CDR3 nucleotides read TGTGCCAGCAGCCAATTGCTGAACACTGAAGCTTTCTTT. As protein: CASSQLLNTEAFF. The J gene is TRBJ1-1, the V gene TRBV3-1 (or the pseudogene TRBV3-2); D ambiguous. Germline CDR1 and CDR2: LGHDT and YNNKEL (reference sequence). The V and J ends lost 2 bases and 0 bases respectively, with 4 bases between them. This CDR3 is 13 amino acids long.

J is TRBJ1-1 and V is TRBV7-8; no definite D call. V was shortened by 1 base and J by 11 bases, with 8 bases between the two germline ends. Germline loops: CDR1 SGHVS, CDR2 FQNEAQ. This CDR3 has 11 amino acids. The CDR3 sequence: CASSLGRMAFF. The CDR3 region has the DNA TGTGCCAGCAGCTTAGGACGTATGGCTTTCTTT.